This TCR beta chain was retrieved from a study of shared clonotypes between healthy human individuals. Repertoires were generated with immunoSEQ multiplex PCR, while TCRdb's copy carries only in-frame clones and drops some. The top ten clones hold more than 0.95% of a sample with about 1,800,000 clones, 85% to 95% of them seen once. CD45RO-negative CD8 cells positively selected for CCR7 made up the naive population, which excluded terminally differentiated effector memory CD45RA+ cells. The CDR3 is 14 amino acids. In germline, CDR1 is MNHNY, CDR2 SVGAGI (reference sequence). This TCR came from a young man in good health. The chain recombines TRBV6-6 with TRBJ2-5; D remains ambiguous. The J call may be in error: the DNA end matches TRBJ2-7 better. The specimen was naive CD8+ T cells sorted from blood. CDR3 amino acids: CASSYYARLYEQYF. The CDR3 nucleotides read TGTGCCAGCAGTTACTACGCCAGATTATACGAGCAGTACTTC.